The following is a T cell receptor beta chain sequence with its context. Its matching antigen is unknown. The data derive from a study of T-cell memory formation after mild COVID-19. Study-wide findings and caveats: Clones shrinking between day 15 and 85 showed a balanced CD4/CD8 split, and those that grew later tilted toward CD4+. Contracting CD8+ clones were enriched in EMRA, CD4+ mainly in CM and EM.

Trimming took 1 base from V and 3 from J; bases not matched to a gene: 4. The CDR3 totals 17 residues. Germline V gives CDR1 KGHDR, CDR2 SFDVKD. Employing constant-segment primers, 5'RACE generated TCR alpha and TCR beta cDNA libraries bearing sample barcodes and UMIs. TCRdb re-called the 5' RACE reads through MiXCR, storing one row per CDR3 protein. In the table there are about 430,000 distinct CDR3 sequences, roughly 24% of which are singletons. The receptor comes from an adult woman who had mild COVID-19 (a few samples of this study predate the infection). Cell type and time point are not known. The rearrangement uses TRBV24-1 and TRBJ2-3; 12 positions agree with TRBD2. The sequencing input was PBMCs or a T cell subset sorted from them (not recorded which). This CDR3 reads CATSDLPGTSGTDTQYF. In nucleotides, the CDR3 is TGTGCCACCAGTGATTTACCCGGGACTAGCGGGACAGATACGCAGTATTTT.